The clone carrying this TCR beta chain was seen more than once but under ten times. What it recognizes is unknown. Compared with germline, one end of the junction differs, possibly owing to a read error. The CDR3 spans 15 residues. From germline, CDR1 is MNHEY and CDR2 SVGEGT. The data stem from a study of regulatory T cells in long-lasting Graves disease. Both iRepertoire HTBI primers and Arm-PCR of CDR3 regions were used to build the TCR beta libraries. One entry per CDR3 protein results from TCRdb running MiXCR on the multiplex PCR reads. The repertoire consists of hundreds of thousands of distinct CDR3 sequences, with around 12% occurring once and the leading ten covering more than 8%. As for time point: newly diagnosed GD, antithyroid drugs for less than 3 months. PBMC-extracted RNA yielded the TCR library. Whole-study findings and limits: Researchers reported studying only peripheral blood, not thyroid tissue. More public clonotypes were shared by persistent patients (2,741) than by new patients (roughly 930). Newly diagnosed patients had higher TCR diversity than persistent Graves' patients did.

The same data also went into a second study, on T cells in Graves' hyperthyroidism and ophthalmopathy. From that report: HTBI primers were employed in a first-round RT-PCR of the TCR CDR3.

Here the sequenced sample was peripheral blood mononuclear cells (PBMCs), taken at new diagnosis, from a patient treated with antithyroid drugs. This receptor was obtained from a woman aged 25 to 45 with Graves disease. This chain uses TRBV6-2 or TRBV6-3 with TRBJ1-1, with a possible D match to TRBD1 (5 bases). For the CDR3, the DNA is TGTGCCAGCAGTGAGGAAACCGGGGCCAACACTGGAGCTTTCTTT. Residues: CASSEETGANTGAFF.